The 24 T cell receptor beta chains below all came from one sample that was sequenced in a study of T cell changes during pregnancy in multiple sclerosis. Produced via immunoSEQ multiplex PCR; TCRdb's table is partial and in-frame only. The sample consists of 90,000 or so clones, roughly 90% of them appearing once. The starting material was peripheral blood, obtained in the first trimester of pregnancy. These receptors all come from a female donor in good health, enrolled as a control in a pregnancy study.

The V call is TRBV27, the J call TRBJ2-3; TRBD2 might be the D (6 bases). From germline, CDR1 is MNHEY and CDR2 SMNVEV (reference sequence). This CDR3 has 14 residues. With 5 bases removed from V and 5 bases from J, the gap between germline ends came to 14 bases. CDR3 coding DNA: TGTGCCAGCAGTCCCCGGGCGGGGAGAGATACGCAGTATTTT. Its translation is CASSPRAGRDTQYF.

J is TRBJ1-4 and V is TRBV5-8, with D tentatively TRBD1 (6 bases). Germline-derived CDR1 and CDR2 are SGHTS and YDEGEE. The V and J ends lost 4 bases and 8 bases respectively, with 18 bases between them. CDR3 length equals 15 residues. This chain's CDR3 is CASSPEQGWGEKLFF. DNA of the CDR3: TGTGCCAGCAGCCCAGAACAGGGATGGGGCGAAAAACTGTTTTTT.

The chain links TRBV18 to TRBJ1-5; TRBD1 might be the D (5 bases). Germline V lookup: CDR1 KGHSH, CDR2 LQKENI. The CDR3 loop spans 13 amino acids. Between the trimmed V and J ends, which lost 1 base and 4 bases, there was a span of 5 bases. Here the CDR3 DNA reads TGTGCCAGCTCACCACAGGGGAATCAGCCCCAGCATTTT. It codes for CASSPQGNQPQHF.

CDR3 coding DNA: TGTGCCAGCAGCCCTCGTCCCGGGACAGGGTTTAGTTCCTACAATGAGCAGTTCTTC. It is translated as CASSPRPGTGFSSYNEQFF. This chain uses TRBV7-9 with TRBJ2-1; 9 bases map to TRBD1. V shed 5 bases and J 1 base; nucleotides not matched to a gene: 15. The CDR3 contains 19 residues. Germline V CDR1 and CDR2: SEHNR, FQNEAQ (reference sequence).

This chain uses TRBV5-4 with TRBJ2-7; 10 bases agree with TRBD1. V lost 4 bases to trimming and J lost 6 bases; unmatched junction nucleotides: 10. Germline loops: CDR1 SGHNT, CDR2 YYREEE (reference sequence). This CDR3 comprises 15 residues. The DNA of the CDR3 is TGTGCCAGCAGCATCCGGAAGGACAGGGGGTTCGAGCAGTACTTC. Its protein product is CASSIRKDRGFEQYF. The variable domain in full, with the rest retrieved from reference TRBV5-4 and TRBJ2-7, is ETGVTQSPTHLIKTRGQQVTLRCSSQSGHNTVSWYQQALGQGPQFIFQYYREEENGRGNFPPRFSGLQFPNYSSELNVNALELDDSALYLCASSIRKDRGFEQYFGPGTRLTVT.

The chain combines TRBV19 with TRBJ1-1, with TRBD1 matching 8 bases. V lost 2 bases, J lost 8 bases, and 16 bases stayed unmatched. Germline V gene lookup returns CDR1 LNHDA and CDR2 SQIVND (reference sequence). The length of the CDR3 is 17 residues. As DNA, the CDR3 is TGTGCCAGTAGTATAAGGCCAGGCGGGACAGGCAAGAGAGAAGCTTTCTTT. Protein sequence: CASSIRPGGTGKREAFF. Looking up the rest from reference TRBV19 and TRBJ1-1 gives the full variable domain: DGGITQSPKYLFRKEGQNVTLSCEQNLNHDAMYWYRQDPGQGLRLIYYSQIVNDFQKGDIAEGYSVSREKKESFPLTVTSAQKNPTAFYLCASSIRPGGTGKREAFFGQGTRLTVV.

The genes are TRBV7-3 and TRBJ2-1, with 8 bases that match TRBD1. The V gene end was trimmed by 4 bases and the J gene end by 14 bases; junction bases not matched to a gene: 16. This CDR3 has 15 residues. Germline V gives CDR1 SGHTA, CDR2 FQGTGA. CDR3 DNA: TGTGCCAGCAGCTCTACGGGACAGGCGGCCGCCGCGAAGTTCTTC. Translating gives CASSSTGQAAAAKFF.

This clone was recorded a few times. This sequence joins TRBV2 and TRBJ1-6; 10 nucleotides match TRBD1. Germline V CDR1 and CDR2: SNHLY, FYNNEI. V lost 2 bases to trimming and J lost 8 bases; unmatched junction nucleotides: 6. CDR3 length: 16 residues. The CDR3 here is CASSESRDRGHSPLHF. The CDR3 DNA sequence: TGTGCCAGCAGTGAATCCCGGGACAGGGGCCATTCACCCCTCCACTTT.

The V call is TRBV4-1, the J call TRBJ1-2, with D possibly being TRBD1 (5 bases). Deletions cut 0 bases from V and 6 bases from J, with 5 bases between. The CDR3 covers 12 residues. Germline V gene data show CDR1 as MGHRA and CDR2 as YSYEKL. In DNA form, the CDR3 reads TGCGCCAGCAGCCAAGAAGGGGATGGCTACACCTTC. The encoded protein is CASSQEGDGYTF.

The chain carries TRBV5-5 and TRBJ1-1; D might be TRBD1 (6 bases). V lost 3 bases and J 2 bases, leaving 11 bases between the germline ends. CDR3 length: 14 amino acids. Germline V gene sequence: CDR1 SGHKS, CDR2 YYEKEE (reference sequence). The CDR3 DNA reads as TGTGCCAGCAGCTACAGGGAATTCAACACTGAAGCTTTCTTT. Translating it yields CASSYREFNTEAFF.

This chain joins TRBV4-1 and TRBJ1-1, with D tentatively TRBD1 (6 bases). V lost 3 bases, J lost 4 bases, and 9 bases lay in between. Germline-derived CDR1 and CDR2 are MGHRA and YSYEKL. The CDR3 runs to 13 residues. CDR3 coding DNA: TGCGCCAGCAGCCACCAGGGGATCACTGAAGCTTTCTTT. This encodes CASSHQGITEAFF.

The V and J genes are TRBV4-1 and TRBJ1-1, with TRBD1 identical over 7 bases. The CDR3 spans 15 residues. Trimming cost V 2 bases and J 1 base; bases outside gene matches: 4. From germline, CDR1 is MGHRA and CDR2 YSYEKL. The chain's CDR3 is CASSQTGTANTEAFF. The CDR3 nucleotides are TGCGCCAGCAGCCAAACCGGGACAGCGAACACTGAAGCTTTCTTT.

This clone appeared a single time. The V call is TRBV6-5, the J call TRBJ1-5, with D tentatively TRBD1 (6 bases). The germline V and J ends were trimmed by 4 bases and 1 base, with 14 bases remaining between them. The germline gives CDR1 MNHEY, CDR2 SVGAGI. The CDR3 sequence is 16 residues long. DNA of the CDR3: TGTGCCAGCAGTTCTCTTCGGACAGCCAGCAATCAGCCCCAGCATTTT. It yields the protein CASSSLRTASNQPQHF.

This clone occurred once. The V call is TRBV6-1, the J call TRBJ1-2; maybe TRBD1 (6 bases). There are 13 residues in the CDR3. V was pared by 6 bases and J by 5 bases, with 13 bases between. Germline-derived CDR1 and CDR2 are MNHNS and SASEGT. The CDR3 DNA follows: TGTGCCAGCAGCGACGGGACACTTTATGGCTACACCTTC. It yields the protein CASSDGTLYGYTF.

The J gene is TRBJ1-1, the V gene TRBV7-9; D is undetermined. From germline, CDR1 is SEHNR and CDR2 FQNEAQ (reference sequence). V was trimmed by 5 bases and J by 3 bases, leaving 10 bases between them. The CDR3 totals 13 residues. This CDR3 reads CASSAPGDTEAFF. The CDR3 DNA reads TGTGCCAGCAGCGCTCCCGGGGACACTGAAGCTTTCTTT.

The V and J genes are TRBV29-1 and TRBJ2-7; D possibly corresponds to TRBD2 (6 bases). This CDR3 region has 13 residues. Germline assignment: CDR1 SQVTM and CDR2 ANQGSEA. V lost 7 bases and J 4 bases, leaving 17 bases between the germline ends. The CDR3 bases are TGCAGCGCCCGCGGGACGACAGAATACGAGCAGTACTTC. Amino acid sequence: CSARGTTEYEQYF.

The genes are TRBV7-9 and TRBJ2-2, with a possible D match to TRBD2 (6 bases). Trimming stripped 6 bases from V and 3 bases from J, with 11 bases between. This CDR3 is 14 amino acids long. The germline gives CDR1 SEHNR, CDR2 FQNEAQ (reference sequence). DNA of the CDR3: TGTGCCAGCAGGAGGGACTTATACACCGGGGAGCTGTTTTTT. Translating gives CASRRDLYTGELFF.

The chain has TRBV5-4 and TRBJ1-2, with TRBD1 matching 11 bases. This CDR3 is 14 amino acids long. Germline V gives CDR1 SGHNT, CDR2 YYREEE (reference sequence). J gave up 2 bases and V 4 bases, and 1 base lay outside the gene matches. The CDR3 sequence is CASSRTGGNYGYTF. Here the CDR3 DNA reads TGTGCCAGCAGCCGGACAGGGGGCAACTATGGCTACACCTTC.

This chain uses TRBV5-6 with TRBJ1-5, with D possibly matching TRBD1 (5 bases). In germline, CDR1 is SGHDT, CDR2 YYEEEE. V was trimmed by 0 bases and J by 3 bases, leaving 10 bases between them. This CDR3 has 15 amino acids. CDR3 coding DNA: TGTGCCAGCAGCTTGGGCCAGGGCTTCAATCAGCCCCAGCATTTT. It yields the protein CASSLGQGFNQPQHF.

The chain carries TRBV5-1 and TRBJ2-7; TRBD2 agrees at 11 bases. J gave up 4 bases and V 4 bases, and 4 bases lay outside the gene matches. Germline lookup yields CDR1 SGHRS and CDR2 YFSETQ. CDR3 length: 14 residues. DNA for the CDR3: TGCGCCAGCAGCCTAGCGGGGGGAAGTTACGAGCAGTACTTC. This translates into CASSLAGGSYEQYF.

This clone was counted only a few times. The chain couples TRBV9 to TRBJ2-2; D is undetermined. Per the germline V gene, CDR1 is SGDLS and CDR2 is YYNGEE. The CDR3 runs to 13 residues. V was shortened by 3 bases and J by 9 bases, with 12 bases between the two germline ends. Written as DNA, the CDR3 is TGTGCCAGCAGCGCTAAAGTTCCCAGGGAGCTGTTTTTT. Protein sequence: CASSAKVPRELFF. The full variable domain, in which reference TRBV9 and TRBJ2-2 provide the parts outside the CDR3, is DSGVTQTPKHLITATGQRVTLRCSPRSGDLSVYWYQQSLDQGLQFLIQYYNGEERAKGNILERFSAQQFPDLHSELNLSSLELGDSALYFCASSAKVPRELFFGEGSRLTVL.

This chain connects TRBV9 to TRBJ1-2; the D gene is possibly TRBD1 (5 bases). Per the germline V gene, CDR1 is SGDLS and CDR2 is YYNGEE. Trimming removed 8 bases at V and 10 bases at J, with 15 bases between. This CDR3 is 11 amino acids long. The CDR3 DNA reads as TGTGCCAGTGGTGGGGGGGTTGTCTACACCTTC. As protein: CASGGGVVYTF.

The chain joins TRBV5-6 to TRBJ1-4; no definite D call. Between the trimmed V and J ends, which lost 2 bases and 5 bases, there was a span of 13 bases. This CDR3 spans 15 amino acids. The germline CDR1 and CDR2 sequences are SGHDT and YYEEEE. The CDR3 DNA reads TGTGCCAGCAGCTTCATTAGGGAGGGAAATGAAAAACTGTTTTTT. Translating it yields CASSFIREGNEKLFF.

The chain joins TRBV25-1 to TRBJ2-3; 15 nucleotides agree with TRBD2. The germline gives CDR1 MGHDK, CDR2 SYGVNS. This CDR3 has 18 residues. The V segment lost 2 bases and the J segment 5 bases; nucleotides outside the gene matches: 8. CDR3 protein: CASSEAQGLAGGGDTQYF. The CDR3 DNA reads as TGTGCCAGCAGTGAAGCCCAGGGACTAGCGGGGGGAGGAGATACGCAGTATTTT. The variable domain in full, completed from reference TRBV25-1 and TRBJ2-3, reads EADIYQTPRYLVIGTGKKITLECSQTMGHDKMYWYQQDPGMELHLIHYSYGVNSTEKGDLSSESTVSRIRTEHFPLTLESARPSHTSQYLCASSEAQGLAGGGDTQYFGPGTRLTVL.